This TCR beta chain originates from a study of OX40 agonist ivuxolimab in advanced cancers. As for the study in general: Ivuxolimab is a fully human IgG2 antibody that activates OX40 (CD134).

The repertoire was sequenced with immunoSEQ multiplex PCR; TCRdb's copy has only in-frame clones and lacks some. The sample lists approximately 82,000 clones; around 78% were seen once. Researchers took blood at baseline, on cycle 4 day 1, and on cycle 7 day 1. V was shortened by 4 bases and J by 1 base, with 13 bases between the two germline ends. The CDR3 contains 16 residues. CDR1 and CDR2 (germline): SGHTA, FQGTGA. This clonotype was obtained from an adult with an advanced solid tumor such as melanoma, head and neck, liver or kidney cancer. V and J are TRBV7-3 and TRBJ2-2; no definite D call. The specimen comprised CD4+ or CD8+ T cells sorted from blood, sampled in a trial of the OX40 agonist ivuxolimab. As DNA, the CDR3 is TGTGCCAGCAGCTCCCGGCGCACGTTGAACACCGGGGAGCTGTTTTTT. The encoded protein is CASSSRRTLNTGELFF.